These T cell receptor beta chains were read from a single sample in a study of metastatic and nonmetastatic thyroid tumors. MiXCR re-clonotyped the PCR reads for TCRdb. The table shows roughly 40,000 clones, with 17% occurring only once. The sequencing input was tumor tissue. These TCRs come from a female donor with papillary thyroid cancer or a benign thyroid nodule (not recorded which). Some clones in this sample may be carry-over from other donors' samples. The CDR3 runs from the conserved cysteine through the conserved F or W. The D gene is left open where the match is weak. Only part of the rows carry a size: once, few, many, or a class if the clone is expanded.

length,size,V,D,J,DNA,CDR3
17,many,TRBV18,TRBD2,TRBJ2-2,TGTGCCAGCTCACCACCGGGACTAGCAGGATTCACCGGGGAGCTGTTTTTT,CASSPPGLAGFTGELFF
17,many,TRBV9,.,TRBJ2-2,TGTGCCAGCAGCGTAGGGGGATTGGGGGCCCGATCCGGGGAGCTGTTTTTT,CASSVGGLGARSGELFF
14,.,TRBV5-1,.,TRBJ1-3,TGCGCCAGCAGCCGACGGGGATCTGGAAACACCATATATTTT,CASSRRGSGNTIYF
14,many,TRBV29-1,TRBD2,TRBJ2-7,TGCAGCGCTCTTGGGGCGGGAGCCTCCTACGAGCAGTACTTC,CSALGAGASYEQYF
15,many,TRBV5-4,.,TRBJ2-5,TGTGCCAGCAGCTTGGAAATGGGACGACAAGAGACCCAGTACTTC,CASSLEMGRQETQYF
15,many,TRBV7-9,TRBD2,TRBJ2-2,TGTGCCAGCAGCTTAGATAGCGGGAGCACCGGGGAGCTGTTTTTT,CASSLDSGSTGELFF
15,many,TRBV5-1,.,TRBJ2-1,TGCGCCAGCACATTCGTTGGCGGATCATTCAGTGAGCAGTTCTTC,CASTFVGGSFSEQFF
13,many,TRBV11-2,.,TRBJ1-1,TGTGCCAGCAGCTTCTTTCTTCCAACTGAAGCTTTCTTT,CASSFFLPTEAFF
13,many,TRBV7-2,TRBD1,TRBJ2-7,TGTGCCAGCAGTCAACAGGGGACCGACGAGCAGTACTTC,CASSQQGTDEQYF
14,many,TRBV6-5,.,TRBJ2-7,TGTGCCAGCAGTTACCAAGGGGCGGGCTACGAGCAGTACTTC,CASSYQGAGYEQYF
15,many,TRBV28,.,TRBJ2-1,TGTGCCAGCAGTTCCCAGGACAGAGCCTACAATGAGCAGTTCTTC,CASSSQDRAYNEQFF
13,many,TRBV5-1,TRBD1,TRBJ2-7,TGCGCCAGCAGTCGGCAGGGGGCCTACGAGCAGTACTTC,CASSRQGAYEQYF
14,many,TRBV7-2,.,TRBJ2-1,TGTGCCGGCAGCTTAGTAGCTGGGGGCGGTGAGCAGTTCTTC,CAGSLVAGGGEQFF
15,many,TRBV3-1,.,TRBJ2-3,TGTGCCAGCAGCCCTCTTAGGGGCGCGGGATATACGCAGTATTTT,CASSPLRGAGYTQYF
14,many,TRBV9,.,TRBJ2-7,TGTGCCAGCAGCGTAGGGGGGGCGCGGGACGAGCAGTACTTC,CASSVGGARDEQYF
15,medium-sized,TRBV20-1,.,TRBJ2-7,TGCAGTGCTAGACGAACACAGGGAGGCTCCTACGAGCAGTACTTC,CSARRTQGGSYEQYF
15,.,TRBV5-6,.,TRBJ1-4,TGTGCCAGCAGCTTGGTCGGGGCAGGGGTTGAAAAACTGTTTTTT,CASSLVGAGVEKLFF
14,.,TRBV3-1,.,TRBJ1-5,TGTGCCAGCAGCCAAGATACAGGCCCAGGGCCCCAGCATTTT,CASSQDTGPGPQHF